Following are 3 T cell receptor beta chains from one sample sequenced in a study of cytomegalovirus exposure and HLA in healthy donors. In the PCR, 60 Vbeta and 13 Jbeta primers were used. TCRdb's copy holds only in-frame clones and misses some; the assay was immunoSEQ multiplex PCR. The sample shows around 150,000 clones, roughly 73% of them seen only once. The specimen sequenced was PBMCs. Receptors originate from a male donor in good health and CMV-seronegative.

The rearrangement uses TRBV6-1 and TRBJ1-4, with 9 bases lining up with TRBD1. Trimming at V came to 6 bases and at J to 5 bases, leaving 4 bases not matched to a gene. This CDR3 is 14 amino acids long. Looked up from germline, CDR1 is MNHNS and CDR2 is SASEGT. The CDR3: CASRIGTGNEKLFF. The CDR3 DNA follows: TGTGCCAGCAGGATAGGGACAGGGAATGAAAAACTGTTTTTT.

V and J are TRBV14 and TRBJ2-5, with 14 bases aligning to TRBD2. Germline trimming cut 6 bases from V and 6 bases from J; bases unmatched to any gene: 3. Germline V lookup: CDR1 SGHDN, CDR2 FVKESK. The CDR3 runs 14 residues. The CDR3 protein is CASRRTSGGKTQYF. The CDR3, as DNA: TGTGCCAGCAGGCGGACTAGCGGGGGGAAGACCCAGTACTTC.

The V and J genes are TRBV6-1 and TRBJ1-5, with D possibly being TRBD1 (5 bases). Per the germline V gene, CDR1 is MNHNS and CDR2 is SASEGT. The V gene lost 4 bases and the J gene lost 2 bases, with 15 bases spanning the gap. The CDR3 contains 16 residues. The CDR3 coding sequence is TGTGCCAGCAGTGGCGGGGGTACAGGCCGCAATCAGCCCCAGCATTTT. This encodes CASSGGGTGRNQPQHF.